These 4 T cell receptor beta chains were sequenced from one sample in a study of shared clonotypes between healthy human individuals. Using immunoSEQ multiplex PCR, the repertoire was profiled, and TCRdb retains in-frame clones only, with some absent. This table has roughly 300,000 clones, less than 85% appearing once. The sample taken for sequencing was memory CD4+ T cells sorted from blood. The subset: CD45RA-negative fraction. These receptor sequences come from a man in his thirties or forties in good health.

The chain has TRBV5-1 and TRBJ2-1; weak D call: TRBD2 (6 bases). The germline V and J ends were trimmed by 6 bases and 6 bases, with 19 bases remaining between them. Germline V gives CDR1 SGHRS, CDR2 YFSETQ. The CDR3 runs 15 residues. CDR3 region: CASTPLTGGINEQFF. As DNA, the CDR3 is TGCGCCAGCACCCCGTTGACCGGAGGGATCAATGAGCAGTTCTTC.

This chain uses TRBV7-2 with TRBJ2-1; 9 bases are a match to TRBD2. Germline loops: CDR1 SGHTA, CDR2 FQGNSA. There are 15 residues in the CDR3. After removal of 5 bases from V and 4 bases from J, the junction contained 6 bases not matched to a gene. The CDR3 loop is CASSLSSGGYNEQFF. CDR3 nucleotides: TGTGCCAGCAGCCTAAGTAGCGGGGGATACAATGAGCAGTTCTTC.

This sequence joins TRBV7-9 and TRBJ2-5; weak D call: TRBD1 (5 bases). The germline V and J ends were trimmed by 5 bases and 5 bases, with 15 bases remaining between them. Germline assignment: CDR1 SEHNR and CDR2 FQNEAQ (reference sequence). The CDR3 is made up of 14 amino acids. The CDR3 sequence: CASSRAGRRETQYF. The CDR3 coding sequence is TGTGCCAGCAGCCGAGCAGGGCGGCGGGAGACCCAGTACTTC.

The chain uses TRBV6-1 and TRBJ2-7; tentative D call: TRBD2 (6 bases). Trimming stripped 7 bases from V and 6 bases from J, with 13 bases between. Germline lookup yields CDR1 MNHNS and CDR2 SASEGT. CDR3 length equals 12 residues. In nucleotides, the CDR3 is TGTGCCAGCACAAAACTAGCTGGCGAGCAGTACTTC. It yields the protein CASTKLAGEQYF.